This T cell receptor (beta chain) appears in the sequencing data of a study of CD8+ T cells in alopecia areata. At the level of the study: Treatment of the treated patients consisted of oral tofacitinib, 5 to 10 mg twice daily. Study observations and caveats: Affected scalp, especially in alopecia totalis/universalis, had a higher clonality than normal scalp did. Sequences from scalp samples also cover resident alphabeta T cells of normal skin.

Extracted RNA was reverse transcribed, and the resulting cDNA served as sequencing template. TCRdb keeps only in-frame clones here, not all; method: immunoSEQ multiplex PCR. The sample holds roughly 150,000 clones, over 70% seen once. Notes on this clone: Its antigen is not identified.

Germline lookup yields CDR1 SEHNR and CDR2 FQNEAQ (reference sequence). Trimming took off 6 bases at V and 5 bases at J, with 14 bases between the two ends. CDR3 length: 13 residues. PBMCs provided sorted CD4+ and CD8+ T cells. This specimen consisted of CD8+ T cells sorted from blood, obtained at week 0. This receptor was obtained from a human donor with alopecia areata. V gene TRBV7-9 combines with J gene TRBJ2-7; possible D gene TRBD1, 6 bases. The DNA of the CDR3 is TGTGCCAGCAGGAACCCCGACAGGAACGAGCAGTACTTC. Its translation is CASRNPDRNEQYF. The variable domain in full, with the rest retrieved from reference TRBV7-9 and TRBJ2-7, is DTGVSQNPRHKITKRGQNVTFRCDPISEHNRLYWYRQTLGQGPEFLTYFQNEAQLEKSRLLSDRFSAERPKGSFSTLEIQRTEQGDSAMYLCASRNPDRNEQYFGPGTRLTVT.